This entry lists 2 T cell receptor beta chains sequenced from one sample in a study of blood T cell repertoires in COVID-19. The assay was immunoSEQ multiplex PCR, and TCRdb's table has in-frame clones only and misses some. This sample carries approximately 230,000 clones, about 80% of them seen once, and the ten largest clones take approximately 16%. The source material was PBMCs or T cells enriched from blood (not recorded which). The receptors stem from a man aged 35 to 55 who had recovered from COVID-19.

The rearrangement links TRBV3-1 (or the pseudogene TRBV3-2) to TRBJ2-1; the D gene is possibly TRBD2 (6 bases). Trimming pared 4 bases from V and 3 bases from J, leaving 13 bases between. The CDR3 consists of 15 residues. Germline loops: CDR1 LGHDT, CDR2 YNNKEL (reference sequence). CDR3 coding DNA: TGTGCCAGCAGCCCCAGCGGGCCCAACTACAATGAGCAGTTCTTC. It specifies CASSPSGPNYNEQFF.

This sequence joins TRBV9 and TRBJ2-1; 11 nucleotides agree with TRBD1. V dropped 3 bases and J dropped 4; count of bases not matched to a gene: 3. Per the germline V gene, CDR1 is SGDLS and CDR2 is YYNGEE. The CDR3 loop spans 15 amino acids. For the CDR3, the DNA is TGTGCCAGCAGCGGTGGGACAGGGGGTTACAATGAGCAGTTCTTC. Protein: CASSGGTGGYNEQFF.